These T cell receptor beta chains were read from a single sample in a study of radiation and T cells in renal cell carcinoma. Repertoires were generated with immunoSEQ multiplex PCR, while TCRdb's copy carries only in-frame clones and drops some. Of about 83,000 clones listed, 75% to 90% are singletons. Here the sequenced sample was blood, taken from a patient whose treatment included radiotherapy and nephrectomy. These receptor sequences come from a woman aged 60-70 years with renal cell carcinoma. Both conserved end residues are part of each CDR3. Fields, in order: D gene, clone size, V gene, J gene, CDR3 DNA, CDR3 protein. A D gene is named only where the DNA matches it firmly. Where a row states a size, it is once, few, many or the class of an expanded clone; other rows omit it.

d_call: -
clone_size: few
v_call: TRBV11-3
j_call: TRBJ2-2
cdr3_nt: TGTGCCAGCAGCCAGGGGGGGTACACCGGGGAGCTGTTTTTT
cdr3_aa: CASSQGGYTGELFF

d_call: -
clone_size: -
v_call: TRBV19
j_call: TRBJ1-2
cdr3_nt: TGTGCCAGTAGCCCGTGGACAGCGAACTATGGCTACACCTTC
cdr3_aa: CASSPWTANYGYTF

d_call: -
clone_size: -
v_call: TRBV19
j_call: TRBJ2-5
cdr3_nt: TGTGCCAGTAACCGGGGGCGCCAAGAGACCCAGTACTTC
cdr3_aa: CASNRGRQETQYF

d_call: -
clone_size: -
v_call: TRBV7-8
j_call: TRBJ2-3
cdr3_nt: TGTGCCAGCAGCTCCCCAGCATTAGGGCCAGAGTTAGATACGCAGTATTTT
cdr3_aa: CASSSPALGPELDTQYF

d_call: TRBD2
clone_size: -
v_call: TRBV5-1
j_call: TRBJ2-3
cdr3_nt: TGCGCCAGCAGCTCAACTTTAGCGGGAGGAGAAGCAGATACGCAGTATTTT
cdr3_aa: CASSSTLAGGEADTQYF

d_call: TRBD2
clone_size: -
v_call: TRBV14
j_call: TRBJ2-7
cdr3_nt: TGTGCCAGCAGCCCCCTTGGACTAGCGGGGGGTGACGAGCAGTACTTC
cdr3_aa: CASSPLGLAGGDEQYF

d_call: -
clone_size: -
v_call: TRBV5-1
j_call: TRBJ1-1
cdr3_nt: TGCGCCAGCAGCTTCGCCGACACTGAAGCTTTCTTT
cdr3_aa: CASSFADTEAFF

d_call: TRBD1
clone_size: -
v_call: TRBV25-1
j_call: TRBJ1-2
cdr3_nt: TGTGCCAGCAGGGGACAGGGTTCGTATGGCTACACCTTC
cdr3_aa: CASRGQGSYGYTF

d_call: TRBD2
clone_size: once
v_call: TRBV14
j_call: TRBJ2-7
cdr3_nt: TGTGCCAGCAGCCAAGATCGGCGGGGACTAGAATCCTTC
cdr3_aa: CASSQDRRGLESF

d_call: -
clone_size: -
v_call: TRBV30
j_call: TRBJ1-1
cdr3_nt: TGTGCCTGGAGTTCCCAGGGGATGGCGATGAACACTGAAGCTTTCTTT
cdr3_aa: CAWSSQGMAMNTEAFF

d_call: TRBD1
clone_size: -
v_call: TRBV7-3
j_call: TRBJ1-1
cdr3_nt: TGTGCCAGCAGGGAAACCGGGACAGAGAACACTGAAGCTTTCTTT
cdr3_aa: CASRETGTENTEAFF

d_call: -
clone_size: -
v_call: TRBV6-1
j_call: TRBJ2-3
cdr3_nt: TGTGCCAGCAGTGAAGCGATAAGGGCTCTGGGCACAGATACGCAGTATTTT
cdr3_aa: CASSEAIRALGTDTQYF

d_call: -
clone_size: -
v_call: TRBV27
j_call: TRBJ1-2
cdr3_nt: TGTGCCAGCTCTCCGGGGGGCCAGAACTATGGCTACACCTTC
cdr3_aa: CASSPGGQNYGYTF

d_call: -
clone_size: -
v_call: TRBV7-2
j_call: TRBJ1-6
cdr3_nt: TGTGCCAGCAGCTTGGGGGGACAAGGAGCTTTGGCCCTCCACTTT
cdr3_aa: CASSLGGQGALALHF

d_call: -
clone_size: once
v_call: TRBV5-1
j_call: TRBJ2-1
cdr3_nt: TGCGCCAGCAGTTTGGAGTCGCTCCATGAGCAGTTCTTC
cdr3_aa: CASSLESLHEQFF

d_call: TRBD2
clone_size: -
v_call: TRBV11-2
j_call: TRBJ2-5
cdr3_nt: TGTGCCAGCAGCTTGACTAGCGGGAACCAAGAGACCCAGTACTTC
cdr3_aa: CASSLTSGNQETQYF

d_call: -
clone_size: -
v_call: TRBV6-5
j_call: TRBJ1-5
cdr3_nt: TGTGCCAGCAGTTACGAGGCGGTATGTAGCAATCAGCCCCAGCATTTT
cdr3_aa: CASSYEAVCSNQPQHF

d_call: TRBD1
clone_size: -
v_call: TRBV5-1
j_call: TRBJ1-1
cdr3_nt: TGCGCCAGCAGCTTGGAAGGGGGCGCGCACACTGAAGCTTTCTTT
cdr3_aa: CASSLEGGAHTEAFF

d_call: -
clone_size: -
v_call: TRBV6-5
j_call: TRBJ1-5
cdr3_nt: TGTGCCAGCAGTTACAGGCTTGGGAATCAGCCCCAGCATTTT
cdr3_aa: CASSYRLGNQPQHF

d_call: -
clone_size: -
v_call: TRBV7-6
j_call: TRBJ1-6
cdr3_nt: TGTGCCAGCAGCTTAGGCAGGAATTCACCCCTCCACTTT
cdr3_aa: CASSLGRNSPLHF

d_call: TRBD1
clone_size: -
v_call: TRBV6-1
j_call: TRBJ1-2
cdr3_nt: TGTGCCAGCAGTGAAACGGGACAGGTCCCTAGGACTGGCTACACCTTC
cdr3_aa: CASSETGQVPRTGYTF

d_call: -
clone_size: -
v_call: TRBV9
j_call: TRBJ2-1
cdr3_nt: TGTGCCAGCAGCGTAGTTCCGGGTTTGAGGAATGAGCAGTTCTTC
cdr3_aa: CASSVVPGLRNEQFF

d_call: TRBD1
clone_size: -
v_call: TRBV14
j_call: TRBJ2-1
cdr3_nt: TGTGCCAGCAGCCAAGATAGGGGACAGGGGGTAGACAATGAGCAGTTCTTC
cdr3_aa: CASSQDRGQGVDNEQFF

d_call: TRBD1
clone_size: -
v_call: TRBV27
j_call: TRBJ1-4
cdr3_nt: TGTGCCAGCAGGGTGACAGGGGGTAATGAAAAACTGTTTTTT
cdr3_aa: CASRVTGGNEKLFF

d_call: TRBD2
clone_size: -
v_call: TRBV5-6
j_call: TRBJ2-2
cdr3_nt: TGTGCCAGCAGCTTTCTTCACCGACTAGCGGCGAACACCGGGGAGCTGTTTTTT
cdr3_aa: CASSFLHRLAANTGELFF

d_call: -
clone_size: -
v_call: TRBV7-9
j_call: TRBJ2-2
cdr3_nt: TGTGCCAGCAGCCATCGTGGGGACACAGGGATCGCTGGCACCGGGGAGCTGTTTTTT
cdr3_aa: CASSHRGDTGIAGTGELFF

d_call: -
clone_size: -
v_call: TRBV6-1
j_call: TRBJ2-3
cdr3_nt: TGTGCCAGCATTAGGGCGGGGAGAAGCACAGATACGCAGTATTTT
cdr3_aa: CASIRAGRSTDTQYF

d_call: -
clone_size: -
v_call: TRBV5-1
j_call: TRBJ1-1
cdr3_nt: TGCGCCAGCAGCAACCAATACGTAGGGACTGAAGCTTTCTTT
cdr3_aa: CASSNQYVGTEAFF

d_call: -
clone_size: -
v_call: TRBV6-5
j_call: TRBJ2-7
cdr3_nt: TGTGCCAGCAGTGACCTACAACCCCAGTACTTC
cdr3_aa: CASSDLQPQYF

d_call: -
clone_size: -
v_call: TRBV2
j_call: TRBJ2-1
cdr3_nt: TGTGCCAGCAATTTTGGCCCACTGGACAATGAGCAGTTCTTC
cdr3_aa: CASNFGPLDNEQFF

d_call: TRBD1
clone_size: -
v_call: TRBV29-1
j_call: TRBJ2-7
cdr3_nt: TGCAGCGTTTTTAAAGGGGGCGGGTACGAGCAGTACTTC
cdr3_aa: CSVFKGGGYEQYF

d_call: -
clone_size: -
v_call: TRBV30
j_call: TRBJ2-3
cdr3_nt: TGTGCCTGGAGGGAGGGTGGTAGCACAGATACGCAGTATTTT
cdr3_aa: CAWREGGSTDTQYF

d_call: -
clone_size: few
v_call: TRBV6-5
j_call: TRBJ2-6
cdr3_nt: TGTGCCAGCAATAGGGTCTCTGGGGCCAACGTCCTGACTTTC
cdr3_aa: CASNRVSGANVLTF

d_call: -
clone_size: -
v_call: TRBV7-9
j_call: TRBJ1-5
cdr3_nt: TGTGCCAGCAGCTTAGCCGGGAACAATCAGCCCCAGCATTTT
cdr3_aa: CASSLAGNNQPQHF

d_call: -
clone_size: -
v_call: TRBV30
j_call: TRBJ1-6
cdr3_nt: TGTGCCTGGAGTGTGTTTACCTCCTATAATTCACCCCTCCACTTT
cdr3_aa: CAWSVFTSYNSPLHF

d_call: TRBD2
clone_size: -
v_call: TRBV7-6
j_call: TRBJ2-1
cdr3_nt: TGTGCCAGCAGCTTGCTAGCGGGGGGATTCCGGAGCTCCTACAATGAGCAGTTCTTC
cdr3_aa: CASSLLAGGFRSSYNEQFF

d_call: TRBD2
clone_size: -
v_call: TRBV10-2
j_call: TRBJ2-1
cdr3_nt: TGCGCCAGCAGGACGGGGGGGAGCAATGAGCAGTTCTTC
cdr3_aa: CASRTGGSNEQFF

d_call: -
clone_size: -
v_call: TRBV14
j_call: TRBJ2-7
cdr3_nt: TGTGCCAGCAGCCAAATAGGGGGGGGCCACGAGCAGTACTTC
cdr3_aa: CASSQIGGGHEQYF

d_call: TRBD2
clone_size: -
v_call: TRBV19
j_call: TRBJ2-1
cdr3_nt: TGTGCCAGTAGTATATATCTAGCGGGGGCCGGGTCCTACAATGAGCAGTTCTTC
cdr3_aa: CASSIYLAGAGSYNEQFF

d_call: TRBD1
clone_size: -
v_call: TRBV2
j_call: TRBJ1-5
cdr3_nt: TGTGCCAGCACCGAAGGGCTGCAGGGGGCGCAGCCCCAGCATTTT
cdr3_aa: CASTEGLQGAQPQHF

d_call: -
clone_size: -
v_call: TRBV27
j_call: TRBJ2-7
cdr3_nt: TGTGCCAGCTGCTCCTACGAGCAGTACTTC
cdr3_aa: CASCSYEQYF

d_call: -
clone_size: -
v_call: TRBV6-5
j_call: TRBJ1-1
cdr3_nt: TGTGCCAGCAGTACCCAGGGTGAAGCTTTCTTT
cdr3_aa: CASSTQGEAFF

d_call: -
clone_size: -
v_call: TRBV21-1
j_call: TRBJ2-5
cdr3_nt: TGTGCCAGCAGCAGGGAGCGGGAGGAAAACCAAGAGACCCAGTACTTC
cdr3_aa: CASSREREENQETQYF

d_call: -
clone_size: -
v_call: TRBV18
j_call: TRBJ1-2
cdr3_nt: TGTGCCAGCTCACACACATCCAACTATGGCTACACCTTC
cdr3_aa: CASSHTSNYGYTF

d_call: -
clone_size: once
v_call: TRBV6-5
j_call: TRBJ2-5
cdr3_nt: TGTGCCAGCCATAAAGGGGTCGGGGGTCCGGAGACCCAGTACTTC
cdr3_aa: CASHKGVGGPETQYF

d_call: -
clone_size: -
v_call: TRBV15
j_call: TRBJ2-7
cdr3_nt: TGTGCCACCAGCAAGGGGGGATACGAGCAGTACTTC
cdr3_aa: CATSKGGYEQYF

d_call: -
clone_size: -
v_call: TRBV30
j_call: TRBJ2-4
cdr3_nt: TGTGCCTGGAAATTTGGAGCCAAAAACATTCAGTACTTC
cdr3_aa: CAWKFGAKNIQYF

d_call: TRBD1
clone_size: -
v_call: TRBV19
j_call: TRBJ1-4
cdr3_nt: TGTGCCACCTGTTATGCCGTAGGGACAGGGGGCTCGACTAATGAAAAACTGTTTTTT
cdr3_aa: CATCYAVGTGGSTNEKLFF

d_call: TRBD1
clone_size: -
v_call: TRBV7-6
j_call: TRBJ2-3
cdr3_nt: TGTGCCAGCAGCCACCGACAGGGTAGTTCAGATACGCAGTATTTT
cdr3_aa: CASSHRQGSSDTQYF

d_call: TRBD1
clone_size: -
v_call: TRBV5-1
j_call: TRBJ1-1
cdr3_nt: TGCGCCAGCAGCCAAACGCCGGGACAGGGGAACACTGAAGCTTTCTTT
cdr3_aa: CASSQTPGQGNTEAFF

d_call: TRBD2
clone_size: -
v_call: TRBV19
j_call: TRBJ2-5
cdr3_nt: TGTGCCAGTAGACTACTAGCGGGGGGACAAGAGACCCAGTACTTC
cdr3_aa: CASRLLAGGQETQYF

d_call: -
clone_size: -
v_call: TRBV28
j_call: TRBJ1-1
cdr3_nt: TGTGCCAGCAGGACGCCCATGGGAGGGACTGAAGCTTTCTTT
cdr3_aa: CASRTPMGGTEAFF

d_call: -
clone_size: few
v_call: TRBV18
j_call: TRBJ1-1
cdr3_nt: TGTGCCAGCTCACGAGACGGGAACACTGAAGCTTTCTTT
cdr3_aa: CASSRDGNTEAFF

d_call: -
clone_size: -
v_call: TRBV2
j_call: TRBJ1-3
cdr3_nt: TGTGCCAGCAGTGTCCTTTTTGGAAACACCATATATTTT
cdr3_aa: CASSVLFGNTIYF